These T cell receptor beta chains were read from a single sample in a study of CD8 T cells in Susac syndrome. TCRdb passed the immunoSEQ multiplex PCR reads through MiXCR, listing each CDR3 protein once. The table records around 300,000 distinct CDR3 sequences, about 82% of them present only once. Sequenced input: CD8+ T cells from PBMCs. The receptors derive from a human donor with multiple sclerosis. CDR3s include the opening cysteine and the closing phenylalanine or tryptophan. The D gene is left open where the match is weak. The size of a clone is reported for some rows only, either as once, few or many, or as a class for expanded clones.

abundance	v_gene	j_gene	len	d_gene	CDR3nt	CDR3aa
few	TRBV7-9	TRBJ2-7	14	TRBD2	TGTGCCAGCAATCCCGGGAGGAGCTCCTACGAGCAGTACTTC	CASNPGRSSYEQYF
-	TRBV28	TRBJ2-7	14	-	TGTGCCAGCAGTTTAACAGGGTGGTCTTACGAGCAGTACTTC	CASSLTGWSYEQYF
-	TRBV29-1	TRBJ2-7	13	TRBD2	TGCAGCGTTCTTAGCGGGAGCGCCTACGAGCAGTACTTC	CSVLSGSAYEQYF
once	TRBV28	TRBJ2-2	15	TRBD1	TGTGCCAGCAATTTACGGCAGGGGGCCACCGGGGAGCTGTTTTTT	CASNLRQGATGELFF
few	TRBV28	TRBJ2-7	15	-	TGTGCCAGCAGTTTTTCTAGGCTCCTGACCTACGAGCAGTACTTC	CASSFSRLLTYEQYF
-	TRBV30	TRBJ2-1	17	-	TGTGCCTGGAGTGTACACCATCGCTCAAGCTCCTACAATGAGCAGTTCTTC	CAWSVHHRSSSYNEQFF
-	TRBV11-2	TRBJ2-5	15	TRBD2	TGTGCCAGCAGCCATCCAACTAGCGTTTGGGAGACCCAGTACTTC	CASSHPTSVWETQYF
-	TRBV24-1	TRBJ2-1	13	TRBD2	TGTGCCACCGGACTAGCGGGAGATGTGGGGCAGTTCTTC	CATGLAGDVGQFF
-	TRBV6-5	TRBJ1-1	12	-	TGTGCCAGCACTCCCCGGTGGGGTGAAGCTTTCTTT	CASTPRWGEAFF
-	TRBV7-9	TRBJ2-7	15	-	TGTGCCAGCAGCTTAGGGGCGGGACAGCGGGTCGAGCAGTACTTC	CASSLGAGQRVEQYF
-	TRBV28	TRBJ2-2	14	-	TGTGCCAGCAGTTTTGGACATGCCACCGGGGAGCTGTTTTTT	CASSFGHATGELFF
-	TRBV18	TRBJ1-5	16	TRBD1	TGTGCCAGCTCACCCCTTGACAGGGTGGAAGGTCAGCCCCAGCATTTT	CASSPLDRVEGQPQHF
few	TRBV7-2	TRBJ1-2	14	-	TGTGCCAGCAGCTTAGCGCGGGGGCATTATGGCTACACCTTC	CASSLARGHYGYTF
-	TRBV19	TRBJ2-7	13	-	TGTGCCTGCGGGGCGGGGAGCTCCTACGAGCAGTACTTC	CACGAGSSYEQYF
-	TRBV7-3	TRBJ2-1	17	-	TGTGCCAGCAGCTTAGAACATTCACTCCCACCCAACAATGAGCAGTTCTTC	CASSLEHSLPPNNEQFF
-	TRBV14	TRBJ2-3	17	-	TGTGCCAGCAGCGAAGGGGACACCCGCATGTACACAGATACGCAGTATTTT	CASSEGDTRMYTDTQYF
-	TRBV6-5	TRBJ1-2	13	-	TGTGCCAGCACTCCGGGTGGCGGGCTAGGCTACACCTTC	CASTPGGGLGYTF
-	TRBV27	TRBJ2-7	15	TRBD2	TGTGCCAGCAGTTGGACCAGCGGGGGGTCCTACGAGCAGTACTTC	CASSWTSGGSYEQYF
-	TRBV4-3	TRBJ1-4	14	-	TGCGCCAGCAGCCAAGACGCGGAGAGGGAAAAACTGTTTTTT	CASSQDAEREKLFF
-	TRBV29-1	TRBJ1-1	15	-	TGCAGCGTTGGGGCCATTGGGGGCGTAGTCACTGAAGCTTTCTTT	CSVGAIGGVVTEAFF
-	TRBV11-1	TRBJ2-3	15	-	TGTGCCAGCAGCCCGCGGGGCCTGGAAACAGATACGCAGTATTTT	CASSPRGLETDTQYF
-	TRBV4-2	TRBJ1-5	13	-	TGTGCCAGCAGCCAAGAACGTGATCAGCCCCAGCATTTT	CASSQERDQPQHF
-	TRBV6-6	TRBJ2-7	15	-	TGTGCCAGCAGTTACCAGGCCGTTGGCGTCTACGAGCAGTACTTC	CASSYQAVGVYEQYF
-	TRBV27	TRBJ2-7	13	-	TGTGCCAGCAGTTTCGGGGCAGGATACGAGCAGTACTTC	CASSFGAGYEQYF
-	TRBV20-1	TRBJ1-1	14	-	TGCAGTGCTCGACCCGGGGGCGAGGTGACTGAAGCTTTCTTT	CSARPGGEVTEAFF
-	TRBV19	TRBJ2-2	18	-	TGTGCCAGTAGTATATTCGGGACTTACAATCCTCCGAGGGGGGAGCTGTTTTTT	CASSIFGTYNPPRGELFF
-	TRBV11-2	TRBJ1-1	12	-	TGTGCCAGCAGCGACAGTGGCTCTGAAGCTTTCTTT	CASSDSGSEAFF
-	TRBV14	TRBJ2-1	14	-	TGTGCCAGCAGCCTCGGGGCCGGGACATCGCAGCAGTTCTTC	CASSLGAGTSQQFF
-	TRBV5-1	TRBJ2-7	15	-	TGCGCCAGCAGCTTGTTTGCGGGCGATGCCTACGAGCAGTACTTC	CASSLFAGDAYEQYF
-	TRBV6-1	TRBJ2-5	17	TRBD2	TGTGCCAGCAGCCTGGGCCCTTCACTAGCGCAACAAGAGACCCAGTACTTC	CASSLGPSLAQQETQYF
-	TRBV5-4	TRBJ2-5	15	TRBD2	TGTGCCAGCAGAATGCGCTCGGGAGGGCAAGAGACCCAGTACTTC	CASRMRSGGQETQYF
-	TRBV7-9	TRBJ2-3	16	TRBD2	TGTGCCAGCAGCTCACCGGTAGCGGGGAGCACAGATACGCAGTATTTT	CASSSPVAGSTDTQYF
-	TRBV9	TRBJ2-1	11	-	TGTGCCAGCAGCGCGTCTTCCGAGCAGTTCTTC	CASSASSEQFF
-	TRBV4-1	TRBJ2-7	15	TRBD1	TGCGCCAGCAGCCAAGTGGGGACAGAGAGGAGCGAGCAGTACTTC	CASSQVGTERSEQYF
-	TRBV20-1	TRBJ2-7	15	TRBD2	TGCAGTGCTAGAGATTACGGGGGGAATTCCTACGAGCAGTACTTC	CSARDYGGNSYEQYF
once	TRBV30	TRBJ2-7	14	TRBD2	TGTGCCTGGAGGGCTAGCGGCCGCGCCTACGAGCAGTACTTC	CAWRASGRAYEQYF
-	TRBV5-6	TRBJ1-1	14	-	TGTGCCAGCAGGCCTCCGGGGGGAATCACTGAAGCTTTCTTT	CASRPPGGITEAFF
-	TRBV12-3/TRBV12-4	TRBJ1-1	13	-	TGTGCCAGCAGCGGCGACACCCGGGCTGAAGCTTTCTTT	CASSGDTRAEAFF
-	TRBV4-3	TRBJ1-1	16	-	TGCGCCAGCAGCCAAATTTTGGACAGCATATACACTGAAGCTTTCTTT	CASSQILDSIYTEAFF
-	TRBV12-3/TRBV12-4	TRBJ1-3	15	-	TGTGCCAGCAGTTTCGGAGGGAACTCTGGAAACACCATATATTTT	CASSFGGNSGNTIYF
-	TRBV25-1	TRBJ1-1	16	-	TGTGCCAGCAGTGAATATCTACAGGGTGGGAACACTGAAGCTTTCTTT	CASSEYLQGGNTEAFF
-	TRBV27	TRBJ2-7	13	TRBD2	TGTGCCAGCAGTCTACTAGCGGGAGTTGAGCAGTACTTC	CASSLLAGVEQYF